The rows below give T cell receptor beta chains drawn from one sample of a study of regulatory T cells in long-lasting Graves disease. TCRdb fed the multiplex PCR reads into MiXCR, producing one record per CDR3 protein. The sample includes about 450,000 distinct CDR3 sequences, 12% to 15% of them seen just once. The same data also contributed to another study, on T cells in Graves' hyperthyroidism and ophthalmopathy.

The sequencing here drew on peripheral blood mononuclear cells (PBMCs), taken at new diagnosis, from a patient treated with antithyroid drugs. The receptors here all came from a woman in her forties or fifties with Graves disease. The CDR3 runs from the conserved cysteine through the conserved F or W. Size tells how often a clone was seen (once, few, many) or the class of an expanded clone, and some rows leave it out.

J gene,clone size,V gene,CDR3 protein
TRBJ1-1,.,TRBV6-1,CASRSTGTIFLAFF
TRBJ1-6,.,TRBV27,CASSLGGGNSPLHF
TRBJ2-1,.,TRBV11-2,CASSSPDRGMDEQFF
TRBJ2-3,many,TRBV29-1,CSAFTDTQYF
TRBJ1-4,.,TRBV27,CASSFSRGGGEKLFF
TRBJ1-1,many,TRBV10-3,CAIRRPGGDNTEAFF
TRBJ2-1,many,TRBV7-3,CASSLTGTSGAGEQFF
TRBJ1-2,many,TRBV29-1,CSVRDTFTSPGYGYTF
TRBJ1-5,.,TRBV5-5,CASSLNLGRGGNQPQHF
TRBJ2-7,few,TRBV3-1,CASSQDLRGSSYEQYF
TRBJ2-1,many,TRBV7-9,CASSLVSGGSYNEQFF
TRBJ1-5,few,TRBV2,CASTLGQVQPQHF
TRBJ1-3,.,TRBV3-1,CASSQEGREGNTIYF
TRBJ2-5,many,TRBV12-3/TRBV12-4,CASSFSGGSYQETQYF
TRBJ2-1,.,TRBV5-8,CASSQSGYGYNEQFF
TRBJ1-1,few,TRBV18,CASSPRDSNLNTEAFF
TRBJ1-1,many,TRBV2,CASVRGTGTEAFF
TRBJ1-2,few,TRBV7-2,CASSFSREGGDYGYTF
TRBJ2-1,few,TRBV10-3,CAIRKRADYNEQFF
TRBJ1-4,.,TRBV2,CASSGGYEKLFF